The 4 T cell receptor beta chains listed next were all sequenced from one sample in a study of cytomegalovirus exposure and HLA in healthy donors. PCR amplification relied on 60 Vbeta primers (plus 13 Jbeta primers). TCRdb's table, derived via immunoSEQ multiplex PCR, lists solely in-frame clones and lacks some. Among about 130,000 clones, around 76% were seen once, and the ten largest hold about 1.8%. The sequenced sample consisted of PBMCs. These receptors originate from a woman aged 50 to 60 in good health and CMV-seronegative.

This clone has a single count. CDR3 nucleotide sequence: TGTGCCAGCAGCTTACTTAGGAGTAGCGGGATACCCACAGATACGCAGTATTTT. Translation gives CASSLLRSSGIPTDTQYF. The J gene is TRBJ2-3, the V gene TRBV7-9, with 8 bases fitting TRBD2. CDR3 length: 18 amino acids. Looked up from germline, CDR1 is SEHNR and CDR2 is FQNEAQ (reference sequence). V shed 2 bases and J 2 bases; nucleotides not matched to a gene: 12.

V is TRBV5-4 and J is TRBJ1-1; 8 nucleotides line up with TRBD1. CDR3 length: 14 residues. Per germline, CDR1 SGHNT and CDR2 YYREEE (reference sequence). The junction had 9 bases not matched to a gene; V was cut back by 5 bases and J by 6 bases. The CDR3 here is CASRQLTGDSEAFF. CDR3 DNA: TGTGCCAGCAGGCAATTGACAGGGGATTCTGAAGCTTTCTTT.

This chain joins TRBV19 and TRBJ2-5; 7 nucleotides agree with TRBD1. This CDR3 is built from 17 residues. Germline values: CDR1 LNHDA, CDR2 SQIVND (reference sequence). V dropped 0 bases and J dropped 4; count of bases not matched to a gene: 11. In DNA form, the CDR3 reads TGTGCCAGTAGTATAGAGGGGCTCTACAGGGGCGCAGAGACCCAGTACTTC. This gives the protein CASSIEGLYRGAETQYF.

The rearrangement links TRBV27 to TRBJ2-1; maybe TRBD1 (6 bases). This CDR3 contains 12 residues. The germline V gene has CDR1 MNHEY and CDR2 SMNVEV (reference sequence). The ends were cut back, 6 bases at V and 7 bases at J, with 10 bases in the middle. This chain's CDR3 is CASRPRGNEQFF. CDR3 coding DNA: TGTGCCAGCAGACCGAGGGGGAATGAGCAGTTCTTC.